These T cell receptor beta chains were read from a single sample in a study of cytomegalovirus exposure and HLA in healthy donors. Libraries were prepared by immunoSEQ multiplex PCR; TCRdb keeps only in-frame clonotypes and omits some of them. The repertoire has approximately 110,000 clones, 74% of them found once; the top ten carry around 4%. Sequenced sample: PBMCs. Receptors originate from a woman aged 50 to 60 in good health and CMV-seropositive. The CDR3 runs from the conserved cysteine through the conserved F or W. D genes are given only for firm matches. Not every row has a clone size; where given, it reads once, few, many or a size class.

abundance,j_gene,len,v_gene,d_gene,CDR3nt,CDR3aa
NA,TRBJ2-3,15,TRBV7-2,NA,TGTGCCAGCAGCTTACTTAGGGGTCTGGCAGATACGCAGTATTTT,CASSLLRGLADTQYF
NA,TRBJ2-5,13,TRBV6-1,TRBD1,TGTGCCAGCCAACCCGGACAGGGAGAGACCCAGTACTTC,CASQPGQGETQYF
NA,TRBJ2-7,13,TRBV7-3,NA,TGTGCCAGCAGCGTCAGCTCGGGATACGAGCAGTACTTC,CASSVSSGYEQYF
NA,TRBJ1-4,15,TRBV7-9,NA,TGTGCCAGCAGCTTTACCCAGGGGAAGAATGAAAAACTGTTTTTT,CASSFTQGKNEKLFF
NA,TRBJ2-5,15,TRBV9,TRBD2,TGTGCCAGCAGCGTAGAACCGGGGGGGGGAGAGACCCAGTACTTC,CASSVEPGGGETQYF
NA,TRBJ1-6,15,TRBV2,NA,TGCGCCACCCAAACCGAGGGAATGACTAATTCACCCCTCCACTTT,CATQTEGMTNSPLHF
once,TRBJ1-2,15,TRBV7-8,NA,TGTGCCAGCAGCCCGGGGGGGGCCCCAAACTATGGCTACACCTTC,CASSPGGAPNYGYTF
NA,TRBJ2-7,12,TRBV30,NA,TGTGCCTGGAGTGCGGGGGGCGCTGAGCAGTACTTC,CAWSAGGAEQYF
NA,TRBJ2-7,14,TRBV5-1,TRBD1,TGCGCCAGCAGCCAAGGGACAGGAGACTACGAGCAGTACTTC,CASSQGTGDYEQYF
NA,TRBJ2-2,16,TRBV28,TRBD2,TGTGCCAGCAGTTCTTTTAGCGGGGGGGCTATCGGGGAGCTGTTTTTT,CASSSFSGGAIGELFF
NA,TRBJ2-7,14,TRBV7-8,TRBD2,TGTGCCAGCAGCTTAGCAGCGGGGGGACCCGAGCAGTACTTC,CASSLAAGGPEQYF
NA,TRBJ2-7,14,TRBV7-2,TRBD2,TGTGCCAGCAGGCCCGGGACTAGCGGCTACGAGCAGTACTTC,CASRPGTSGYEQYF
once,TRBJ2-6,16,TRBV7-3,TRBD1,TGTGCCAGCAGCTGGGACAGGGCTGCTGGGGCCAACGTCCTGACTTTC,CASSWDRAAGANVLTF
NA,TRBJ1-5,14,TRBV7-2,TRBD1,TGTGCCAGCAGCCAGGACAGGCTGAATCAGCCCCAGCATTTT,CASSQDRLNQPQHF
NA,TRBJ2-3,14,TRBV5-1,TRBD1,TGCGCCAGCAGCCAGGGGGTTGGCACAGATACGCAGTATTTT,CASSQGVGTDTQYF
NA,TRBJ2-1,12,TRBV19,NA,TGTGCCAGTAGTTTTAGAATGAATGAGCAGTTCTTC,CASSFRMNEQFF
once,TRBJ2-5,14,TRBV13,NA,TGTGCCAGCAGCCCCGGTCCCAGGGCTGAGACCCAGTACTTC,CASSPGPRAETQYF
few,TRBJ2-1,11,TRBV30,TRBD2,TGTGCCTGGAGCCCGGGACTAGCCCCGTTCTTC,CAWSPGLAPFF
NA,TRBJ2-5,15,TRBV21-1,NA,TGTGCCAGGGGTTATAGGGACAAGACACAAGAGACCCAGTACTTC,CARGYRDKTQETQYF
many,TRBJ1-6,14,TRBV7-9,NA,TGTGCCAGCAGCCTGGGCTGGGCGCGCTCACCCCTCCACTTT,CASSLGWARSPLHF
NA,TRBJ2-5,14,TRBV12-2,NA,TGTGCAAGTCGCTTAGGACGCGGAAAAGAGACCCAGTACTTC,CASRLGRGKETQYF
NA,TRBJ1-3,13,TRBV7-2,NA,TGTGCCAGCAGTGTCAGCTCTGGAAACACCATATATTTT,CASSVSSGNTIYF
NA,TRBJ2-3,15,TRBV27,NA,TGTGCCAGCAGCTTATTCGGGCTAGCGACAGATACGCAGTATTTT,CASSLFGLATDTQYF
NA,TRBJ2-2,16,TRBV6-4,TRBD2,TGTGCCAGCAGCCCCGGACTAGTGGGTAACACCGGGGAGCTGTTTTTT,CASSPGLVGNTGELFF
NA,TRBJ2-5,14,TRBV7-2,TRBD2,TGTGCCAGCAGCCAAGTAAACGGGGGGGAGACCCAGTACTTC,CASSQVNGGETQYF
NA,TRBJ2-1,15,TRBV9,TRBD2,TGTGCCAGCAGCGTCGTTGCGGGGGGTTACAATGAGCAGTTCTTC,CASSVVAGGYNEQFF
NA,TRBJ1-1,17,TRBV9,NA,TGTGCCAGCAGCGTAGCCCCGCCCCAACAGAGGAACACTGAAGCTTTCTTT,CASSVAPPQQRNTEAFF
NA,TRBJ1-2,16,TRBV27,NA,TGTGCCAGCAGCCAAGGACACCGCCTCCTCCACTATGGCTACACCTTC,CASSQGHRLLHYGYTF
NA,TRBJ2-7,13,TRBV28,NA,TGTGCCAGCACCCTGGGAGGGGGGAGCGAGCAGTACTTC,CASTLGGGSEQYF